This TCR beta chain was sequenced in a study of T cell responses to AZD1222 COVID-19 vaccine. Overall study context: Second doses at about 4 or about 12 weeks were pooled. Findings and limits, study-wide: CD4 TCRs covered the whole spike, strongest at regions 160-218 and 743-854. Reportedly, nearly half the spike-specific TCRs target unmutated variant regions.

Notes on this clone: What it binds is not known. This same CDR3 is encoded by further DNA sequences in the sample.

Sequencing used immunoSEQ multiplex PCR; TCRdb keeps in-frame clones, though not all of them. The sample lists about 140,000 clones; approximately 90% were seen once. Source: peripheral blood, taken on day 0 of AZD1222 vaccination. This TCR came from an adult in good health.

The CDR3 sequence: CASRRTVNTEAFF. CDR3 bases: TGTGCCAGCAGACGAACAGTGAACACTGAAGCTTTCTTT. The chain carries TRBV12-3 or TRBV12-4 and TRBJ1-1; no clear D. The V end lost 6 bases, the J end lost 0 bases, and 8 bases lay between the germline ends. CDR3 length: 13 amino acids.